This T cell receptor (beta chain) was retrieved from a study of early stage breast cancer tumors. Study outcomes and limitations: Commonly generated sequences made up most enriched TCRB sequences shared between patients. Tumors had 2.5 to 3-fold higher T cell density and higher clonality than adjacent normal breast tissue.

Each sample had two DNA replicates, roughly 0.5 ug blood or around 1.5 ug tissue. Assay: immunoSEQ multiplex PCR; the TCRdb copy retains only in-frame clones and omits some. This sample has about 28,000 clones, with 75% to 85% found just once. The V gene lost 5 bases and the J gene lost 3 bases, with 23 bases spanning the gap. Germline CDR1 and CDR2: LNHNV and YYDKDF (reference sequence). There are 17 residues in the CDR3. Comment on this clone: Its matching antigen is unknown.

The TCR comes from a person aged 60 to 70 with breast cancer. The sample taken for sequencing was blood. This chain links TRBV15 with TRBJ2-7, with D tentatively TRBD1 (5 bases). CDR3 sequence (DNA): TGTGCCACCAGCGGGGCTGCTAACCTGGGCCTTGACTACGAGCAGTACTTC. Protein: CATSGAANLGLDYEQYF.